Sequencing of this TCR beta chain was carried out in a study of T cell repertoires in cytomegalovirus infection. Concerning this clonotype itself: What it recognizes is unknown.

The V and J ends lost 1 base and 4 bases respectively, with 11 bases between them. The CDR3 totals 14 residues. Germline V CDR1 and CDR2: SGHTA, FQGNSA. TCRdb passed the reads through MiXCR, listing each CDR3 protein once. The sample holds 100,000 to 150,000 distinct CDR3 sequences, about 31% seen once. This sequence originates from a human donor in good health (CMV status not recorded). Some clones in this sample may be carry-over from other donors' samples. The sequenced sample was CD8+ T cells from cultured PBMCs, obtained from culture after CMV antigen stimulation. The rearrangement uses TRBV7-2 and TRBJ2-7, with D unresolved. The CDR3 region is CASSLDGYGYEQYF. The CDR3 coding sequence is TGTGCCAGCAGCTTAGATGGATATGGGTACGAGCAGTACTTC.